This T cell receptor beta chain was identified in a study of shared clonotypes between healthy human individuals. Study observations and caveats: Between a few donors, naive CD4 clonotypes were shared at a level of about 5.3%.

About this clone itself: The antigen is undetermined.

Produced via immunoSEQ multiplex PCR; TCRdb's table is partial and in-frame only. The sample carries roughly 2,000,000 clones, roughly 94% recorded once. This CDR3 contains 13 residues. Germline V CDR1 and CDR2: SGHNT, YYREEE (reference sequence). V dropped 4 bases and J dropped 5 bases, with 10 bases sitting between them. Naivety among CD8 cells was defined by CD45RO negativity and positive CCR7 selection, thereby excluding terminally differentiated effector memory CD45RA+ cells. This rearrangement joins TRBV5-4 to TRBJ2-1; D might be TRBD1 (6 bases). The sequence was collected from a man younger than 35 in good health. The sample consisted of naive CD8+ T cells sorted from blood. DNA of the CDR3: TGTGCCAGCAGCGGGGACATTGACAATGAGCAGTTCTTC. This encodes CASSGDIDNEQFF.